These 26 T cell receptor beta chains originate from one sample sequenced in a study of post-analysis software for immune sequencing data. The study, taken as a whole, reports: Higher frequency in patients than in controls was seen for roughly five TRBV segments, with TRBV5-6, TRBV5-1 and TRBV20-1 among them.

Incorporated into the TCR beta cDNA libraries were unique molecular identifiers, which served to reduce PCR and sequencing biases. TCRdb re-analysed the PCR reads in MiXCR, keeping a single row per CDR3 protein. Among approximately 770,000 distinct CDR3 sequences listed, 40% to 55% were seen once. These receptors are not linked to any known antigen. Sequencing used blood. The receptors derive from a girl under 18 with multiple sclerosis.

The table lists this clonotype with a few counts. The gene calls are TRBV29-1 and TRBJ2-1; possibly TRBD2 for D (5 bases). The V gene lost 2 bases and the J gene lost 8 bases, with 10 bases spanning the gap. The CDR3 sequence is 12 residues long. The germline V gene encodes CDR1 SQVTM and CDR2 ANQGSEA. In nucleotides, the CDR3 is TGCAGCGTTGAAACCGGGCGGGATGAGCAGTTCTTC. Protein product: CSVETGRDEQFF.

This chain connects TRBV3-1 to TRBJ2-3; TRBD2 agrees at 12 bases. Per the germline V gene, CDR1 is LGHDT and CDR2 is YNNKEL (reference sequence). V gave up 1 base and J gave up 2 bases; unmatched junction bases: 1. This CDR3 has 16 residues. DNA of the CDR3: TGTGCCAGCAGCCAAGGGACTAGCGGGATCACAGATACGCAGTATTTT. This gives the protein CASSQGTSGITDTQYF.

The chain links TRBV27 to TRBJ1-2, with D possibly TRBD1 on 6 matching bases. There are 13 residues in the CDR3. Germline loops: CDR1 MNHEY, CDR2 SMNVEV (reference sequence). V was cut by 5 bases and J by 4 bases, with 11 bases left in between. CDR3 loop: CASSRQATYGYTF. CDR3 DNA: TGTGCCAGCAGTCGACAGGCCACCTATGGCTACACCTTC.

This rearrangement joins TRBV12-3 or TRBV12-4 to TRBJ2-1; 11 bases map to TRBD2. CDR3 length: 18 amino acids. The V gene end was trimmed by 6 bases and the J gene end by 6 bases; junction bases not matched to a gene: 16. This CDR3 is CASSTPNGVAGGINEQFF. The CDR3, as DNA: TGTGCCAGCAGCACTCCCAATGGGGTAGCGGGAGGGATCAATGAGCAGTTCTTC.

This clonotype showed up just once. The chain employs TRBV19 and TRBJ2-1; maybe TRBD2 (5 bases). Trimming cost V 1 base and J 0 bases, with 13 bases left between them. The CDR3 has 17 amino acids. The germline gives CDR1 LNHDA, CDR2 SQIVND (reference sequence). The CDR3 protein is CASSIGTPISSYNEQFF. CDR3 nucleotides: TGTGCCAGTAGTATAGGGACTCCTATTAGCTCCTACAATGAGCAGTTCTTC.

A few counts support this clonotype. The chain is built from TRBV12-3 or TRBV12-4 and TRBJ2-3; D is unclear. Trimming pared 10 bases from V and 6 bases from J, leaving 17 bases between. This CDR3 has 13 amino acids. For the CDR3, the DNA is TGTGCCACCGAAGGACCTTCGCACGATACGCAGTATTTT. Amino acid sequence: CATEGPSHDTQYF.

About this clonotype: Compared with germline, one end of the junction differs, possibly owing to a read error. The chain uses TRBV7-2 and TRBJ2-5; no reliable D call. The germline V gene encodes CDR1 SGHTA and CDR2 FQGNSA. The CDR3 has 13 residues. The CDR3 region is CASNLVWGETQYF. CDR3 nucleotides: TGTGCCAGCAACTTAGTATGGGGTGAGACCCAGTACTTC.

The chain combines TRBV12-3 or TRBV12-4 with TRBJ2-3; TRBD2 matches 10 bases. V lost 3 bases, J lost 5 bases, and 5 bases stayed unmatched. The CDR3 runs 15 residues. The CDR3 bases are TGTGCCAGCAGTTTTCTAGCGGGAGCGATAGATACGCAGTATTTT. Protein product: CASSFLAGAIDTQYF.

This clonotype was counted between two and nine times. This rearrangement joins TRBV12-3 or TRBV12-4 to TRBJ2-5; 7 bases fit TRBD2. V was clipped by 3 bases and J by 9 bases; unmatched bases: 7. The CDR3 spans 13 residues. The CDR3 spells CASSFGGRIPQYF. CDR3 in DNA: TGTGCCAGCAGTTTTGGCGGGAGAATCCCCCAGTACTTC.

The V gene is TRBV12-3 or TRBV12-4, the J gene TRBJ1-3; D gene uncertain. V was trimmed by 8 bases and J by 4 bases, leaving 3 bases between them. The CDR3 runs 10 residues. The CDR3 coding sequence is TGTGCCAGCGAGGGAAACACCATATATTTT. Its protein product is CASEGNTIYF.

J is TRBJ2-3 and V is TRBV12-3 or TRBV12-4; TRBD2 aligns across 10 bases. The CDR3 is 16 residues long. Losses at the gene ends were 2 bases for V and 5 bases for J; bases not matched to a gene: 7. The CDR3 DNA sequence: TGTGCCAGCAGTTTATTCCTAGCGGGAGCGGAAGATACGCAGTATTTT. Translating it yields CASSLFLAGAEDTQYF.

The chain is built from TRBV27 and TRBJ2-1; 10 bases agree with TRBD2. The CDR3 extends over 16 amino acids. The junction had 8 bases not matched to a gene; V was cut back by 1 base and J by 8 bases. CDR1 is MNHEY, CDR2 SMNVEV, per germline (reference sequence). The CDR3 DNA reads TGTGCCAGCAGTTTATTGGCGGCTAGCGGGAGCCATGAGCAGTTCTTC. The encoded protein is CASSLLAASGSHEQFF.

In this sample, this clonotype turned up a few times. This chain links TRBV20-1 with TRBJ1-1; D gene ambiguous. CDR1 and CDR2 (germline): DFQATT, SNEGSKA (reference sequence). The CDR3 has 14 residues. V lost 0 bases and J lost 1, with 9 bases in between. The CDR3 protein is CSARDLMANTEAFF. The CDR3 DNA reads TGCAGTGCTAGAGATCTTATGGCGAACACTGAAGCTTTCTTT.

This clonotype has more than one count but fewer than ten. The J gene is TRBJ2-5, the V gene TRBV12-5, with 7 bases fitting TRBD2. The CDR3 covers 15 residues. Looked up from germline, CDR1 is LGHNT and CDR2 is FRNRAP. The V gene end was trimmed by 9 bases and the J gene end by 7 bases; junction bases not matched to a gene: 17. CDR3 coding DNA: TGTGCTAGCAACTCGGCGGGACTAAACAAAGGGACCCAGTACTTC. This translates into CASNSAGLNKGTQYF.

The J gene is TRBJ2-1, the V gene TRBV4-3; no firm D call. The V end lost 1 base, the J end lost 6 bases, and 10 bases lay between the germline ends. Per germline, CDR1 LGHNA and CDR2 YSLEER. The CDR3 has 14 amino acids. The CDR3 protein is CASSQGLLLNEQFF. The CDR3 DNA sequence: TGCGCCAGCAGCCAAGGCCTGCTGCTCAATGAGCAGTTCTTC.

The chain is built from TRBV7-9 and TRBJ2-7; 7 bases are a match to TRBD1. The CDR3 is made up of 15 amino acids. With 5 bases clipped from V and 2 bases from J, the junction kept 9 bases outside the gene matches. Germline-derived CDR1 and CDR2 are SEHNR and FQNEAQ (reference sequence). For the CDR3, the DNA is TGTGCCAGCAGCCCCGGGACAGCGATCCCCTACGAGCAGTACTTC. It is translated as CASSPGTAIPYEQYF.

A word on this clonotype: A much more abundant neighbour one base away suggests this may be a read error. This chain links TRBV5-1 with TRBJ2-7, with a weak D call TRBD1 (6 bases). From germline, CDR1 is SGHRS and CDR2 YFSETQ. V was trimmed by 4 bases and J by 2 bases, leaving 16 bases between them. The CDR3 has 15 residues. This CDR3 reads CASSPRTDFTYEQYF. The CDR3 DNA reads TGCGCCAGCAGCCCCAGGACAGACTTCACCTACGAGCAGTACTTC. The variable domain in full, completed from reference TRBV5-1 and TRBJ2-7, reads KAGVTQTPRYLIKTRGQQVTLSCSPISGHRSVSWYQQTPGQGLQFLFEYFSETQRNKGNFPGRFSGRQFSNSRSEMNVSTLELGDSALYLCASSPRTDFTYEQYFGPGTRLTVT.

This clonotype was observed at least ten times. The J gene is TRBJ1-2, the V gene TRBV30; D is possibly TRBD1 (6 bases). The V end was cut by 2 bases, the J end by 5 bases, with 24 bases between. Germline V CDR1 and CDR2: GTSNPN, SVGIG (reference sequence). There are 17 residues in the CDR3. CDR3: CAWSPPAPDRLLYGYTF. The CDR3 DNA is TGTGCCTGGAGTCCCCCGGCGCCAGACAGGCTGCTTTATGGCTACACCTTC.

The genes are TRBV4-3 and TRBJ2-7; D gene uncertain. The CDR3 runs to 15 residues. CDR1 is LGHNA and CDR2 is YSLEER in the germline V gene. Trimming stripped 0 bases from V and 0 bases from J, with 9 bases between. The chain's CDR3 is CASSQDRLSSYEQYF. CDR3 DNA sequence: TGCGCCAGCAGCCAAGATCGCCTAAGCTCCTACGAGCAGTACTTC.

This clonotype was picked up a small number of times. The chain carries TRBV4-2 and TRBJ2-1; D gene uncertain. Germline CDR1 LGHNA, CDR2 YNFKEQ. CDR3 size: 13 residues. V lost 1 base to trimming and J lost 6 bases, with 7 bases between them. CDR3 in DNA: TGTGCCAGCAGCCAAGTAGCCGGCAATGAGCAGTTCTTC. Translation gives CASSQVAGNEQFF.

The rearrangement joins TRBV5-1 to TRBJ2-1; 8 positions agree with TRBD1. CDR3 length: 15 amino acids. The trim removed 3 bases at V and 2 bases at J, leaving 4 bases unmatched. The germline V gene encodes CDR1 SGHRS and CDR2 YFSETQ. The CDR3 spells CASSSGQGPYNEQFF. The CDR3 bases are TGCGCCAGCAGCTCCGGACAGGGCCCCTACAATGAGCAGTTCTTC.

This chain joins TRBV20-1 and TRBJ2-7, with D maybe TRBD2 (6 bases). From germline, CDR1 is DFQATT and CDR2 SNEGSKA (reference sequence). Trimming shortened V by 3 bases and J by 5 bases, and 20 bases separated the two germline ends. CDR3 length: 15 amino acids. CDR3 residues: CSARQSGLSSHEQYF. CDR3 in DNA: TGCAGTGCTAGGCAATCGGGACTCTCTTCCCACGAGCAGTACTTC.

Only one count was recorded for this clonotype. V and J are TRBV7-6 and TRBJ1-2; D gene unclear. V was trimmed by 0 bases and J by 0 bases, leaving 11 bases between them. The CDR3 contains 16 residues. CDR1 is SGHVS and CDR2 is FNYEAQ in the germline V gene. In nucleotides, the CDR3 is TGTGCCAGCAGCTTAGCTTCAGCAGAGACTAACTATGGCTACACCTTC. Its translation: CASSLASAETNYGYTF.

The chain uses TRBV27 and TRBJ1-2, with D unresolved. CDR1 and CDR2 (germline): MNHEY, SMNVEV (reference sequence). Trimming cost V 5 bases and J 2 bases, with 9 bases left between them. The CDR3 spans 13 residues. The CDR3, as DNA: TGTGCCAGCAGTATCGGACGGAACTATGGCTACACCTTC. It encodes CASSIGRNYGYTF.

The chain recombines TRBV2 with TRBJ2-7; TRBD1 agrees at 8 bases. V was clipped by 4 bases and J by 5 bases; unmatched bases: 7. CDR1 is SNHLY, CDR2 FYNNEI, per germline. The CDR3 spans 14 residues. CDR3 sequence reads: CASSGTGSKDEQYF. In nucleotides, the CDR3 is TGTGCCAGCAGTGGGACAGGGAGTAAAGACGAGCAGTACTTC.

The chain has TRBV12-3 or TRBV12-4 and TRBJ2-7; 7 positions match TRBD1. J gave up 0 bases and V 6 bases, and 5 bases lay outside the gene matches. The CDR3 consists of 14 residues. CDR3 amino acids: CASRLTGASYEQYF. The CDR3 DNA reads as TGTGCCAGCAGACTCACAGGGGCCTCCTACGAGCAGTACTTC.